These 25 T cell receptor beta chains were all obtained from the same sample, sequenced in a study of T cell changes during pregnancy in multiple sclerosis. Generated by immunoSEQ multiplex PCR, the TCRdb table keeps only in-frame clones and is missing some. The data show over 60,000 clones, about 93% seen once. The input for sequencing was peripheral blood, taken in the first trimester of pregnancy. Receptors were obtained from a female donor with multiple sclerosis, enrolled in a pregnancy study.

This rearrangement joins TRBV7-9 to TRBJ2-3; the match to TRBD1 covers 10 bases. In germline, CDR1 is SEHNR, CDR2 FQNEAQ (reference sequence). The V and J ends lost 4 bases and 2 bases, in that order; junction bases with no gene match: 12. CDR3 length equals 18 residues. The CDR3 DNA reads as TGTGCCAGCAGCTACCACCTGGGGACAGGGGTATTCACAGATACGCAGTATTTT. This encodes CASSYHLGTGVFTDTQYF.

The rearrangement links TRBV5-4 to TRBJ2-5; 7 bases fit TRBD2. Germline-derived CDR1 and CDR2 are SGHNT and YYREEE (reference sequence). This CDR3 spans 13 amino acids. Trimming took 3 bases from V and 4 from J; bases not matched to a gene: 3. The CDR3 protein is CASSSGTTETQYF. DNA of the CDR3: TGTGCCAGCAGCTCCGGGACTACAGAGACCCAGTACTTC.

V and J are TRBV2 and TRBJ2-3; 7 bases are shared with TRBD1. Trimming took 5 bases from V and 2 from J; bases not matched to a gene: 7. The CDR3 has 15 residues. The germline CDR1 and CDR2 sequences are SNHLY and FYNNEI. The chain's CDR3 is CASSPTGANTDTQYF. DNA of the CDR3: TGTGCCAGCAGTCCCACAGGGGCCAACACAGATACGCAGTATTTT.

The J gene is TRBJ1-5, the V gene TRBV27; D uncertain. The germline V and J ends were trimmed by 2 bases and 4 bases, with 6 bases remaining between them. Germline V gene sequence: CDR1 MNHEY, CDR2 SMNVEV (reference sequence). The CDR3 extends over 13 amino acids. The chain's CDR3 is CASSLQWNQPQHF. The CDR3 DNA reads TGTGCCAGCAGTTTACAGTGGAATCAGCCCCAGCATTTT.

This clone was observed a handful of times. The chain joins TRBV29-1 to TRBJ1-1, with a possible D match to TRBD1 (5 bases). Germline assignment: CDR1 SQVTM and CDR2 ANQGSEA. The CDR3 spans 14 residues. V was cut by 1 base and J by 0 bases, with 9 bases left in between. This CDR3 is CSVEGPGMNTEAFF. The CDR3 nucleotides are TGCAGCGTTGAAGGGCCAGGGATGAACACTGAAGCTTTCTTT.

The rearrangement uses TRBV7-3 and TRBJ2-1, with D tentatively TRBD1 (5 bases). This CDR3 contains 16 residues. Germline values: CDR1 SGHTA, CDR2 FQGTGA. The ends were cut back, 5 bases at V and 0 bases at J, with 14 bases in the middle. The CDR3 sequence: CASSLIGASSYNEQFF. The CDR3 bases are TGTGCCAGCAGCCTCATTGGGGCGAGCTCCTACAATGAGCAGTTCTTC.

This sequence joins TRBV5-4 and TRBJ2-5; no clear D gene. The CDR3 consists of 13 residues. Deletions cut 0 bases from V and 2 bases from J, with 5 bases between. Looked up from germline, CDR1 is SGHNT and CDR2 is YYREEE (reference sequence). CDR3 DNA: TGTGCCAGCAGCTTGGTGTTACAAGAGACCCAGTACTTC. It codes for CASSLVLQETQYF.

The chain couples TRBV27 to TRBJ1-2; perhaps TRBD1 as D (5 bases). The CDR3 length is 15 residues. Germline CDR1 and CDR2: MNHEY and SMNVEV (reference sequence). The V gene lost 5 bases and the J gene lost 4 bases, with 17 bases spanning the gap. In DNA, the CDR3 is TGTGCCAGCAGTCCGCTACCCCCGGGGGGCTATGGCTACACCTTC. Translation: CASSPLPPGGYGYTF.

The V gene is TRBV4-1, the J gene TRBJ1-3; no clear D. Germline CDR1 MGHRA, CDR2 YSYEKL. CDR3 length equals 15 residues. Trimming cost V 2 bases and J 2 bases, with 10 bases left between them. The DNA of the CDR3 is TGCGCCAGCAGCCAATTTCAACTACCTGGAAACACCATATATTTT. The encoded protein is CASSQFQLPGNTIYF.

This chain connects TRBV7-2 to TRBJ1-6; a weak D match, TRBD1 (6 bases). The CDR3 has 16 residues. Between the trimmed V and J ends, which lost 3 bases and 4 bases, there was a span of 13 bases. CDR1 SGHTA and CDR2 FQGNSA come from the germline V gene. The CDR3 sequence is CASSLDSPVYNSPLHF. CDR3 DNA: TGTGCCAGCAGCTTGGACAGCCCAGTGTATAATTCACCCCTCCACTTT. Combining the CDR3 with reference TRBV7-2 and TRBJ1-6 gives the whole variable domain GAGVSQSPSNKVTEKGKDVELRCDPISGHTALYWYRQSLGQGLEFLIYFQGNSAPDKSGLPSDRFSAERTGGSVSTLTIQRTQQEDSAVYLCASSLDSPVYNSPLHFGNGTRLTVT.

The CDR3 region is CASSYTGSEQFF. DNA of the CDR3: TGTGCCAGCAGTTACACGGGGAGTGAGCAGTTCTTC. The chain joins TRBV6-5 to TRBJ2-1; possibly TRBD2 for D (5 bases). Germline V gene sequence: CDR1 MNHEY, CDR2 SVGAGI. The germline V and J ends were trimmed by 2 bases and 9 bases, with 8 bases remaining between them. The CDR3 loop spans 12 amino acids.

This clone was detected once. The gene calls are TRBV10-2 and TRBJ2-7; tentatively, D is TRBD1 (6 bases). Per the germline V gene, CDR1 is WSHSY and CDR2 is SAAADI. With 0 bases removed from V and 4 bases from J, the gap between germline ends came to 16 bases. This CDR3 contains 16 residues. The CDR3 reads CASSESRGRGGYEQYF. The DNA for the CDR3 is TGCGCCAGCAGTGAGTCAAGGGGCAGGGGCGGGTACGAGCAGTACTTC.

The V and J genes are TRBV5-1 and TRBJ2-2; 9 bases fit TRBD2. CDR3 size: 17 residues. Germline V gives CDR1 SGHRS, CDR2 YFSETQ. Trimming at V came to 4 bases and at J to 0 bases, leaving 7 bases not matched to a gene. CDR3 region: CASSPHSGGTNTGELFF. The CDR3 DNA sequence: TGCGCCAGCAGCCCCCACAGCGGGGGGACGAACACCGGGGAGCTGTTTTTT.

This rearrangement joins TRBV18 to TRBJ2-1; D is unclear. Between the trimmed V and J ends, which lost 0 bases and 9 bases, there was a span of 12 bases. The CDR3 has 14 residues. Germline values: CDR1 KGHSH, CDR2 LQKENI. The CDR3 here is CASSPPSRRGEQFF. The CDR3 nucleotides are TGTGCCAGCTCACCACCCTCGAGGAGAGGTGAGCAGTTCTTC.

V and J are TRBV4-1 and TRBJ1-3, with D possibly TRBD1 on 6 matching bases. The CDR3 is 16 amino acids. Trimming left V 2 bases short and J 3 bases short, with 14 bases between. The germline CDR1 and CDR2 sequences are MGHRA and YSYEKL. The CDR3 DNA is TGCGCCAGCAGCCAACCAACGGGACAACGTGGAAACACCATATATTTT. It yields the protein CASSQPTGQRGNTIYF.

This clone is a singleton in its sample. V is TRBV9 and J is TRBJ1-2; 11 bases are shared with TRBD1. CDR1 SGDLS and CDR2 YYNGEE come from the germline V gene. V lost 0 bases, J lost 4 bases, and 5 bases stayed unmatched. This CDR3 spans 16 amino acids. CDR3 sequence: CASSVEDRGLTYGYTF. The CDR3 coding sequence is TGTGCCAGCAGCGTAGAGGACAGGGGGCTGACCTATGGCTACACCTTC. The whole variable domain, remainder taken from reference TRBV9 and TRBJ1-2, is DSGVTQTPKHLITATGQRVTLRCSPRSGDLSVYWYQQSLDQGLQFLIQYYNGEERAKGNILERFSAQQFPDLHSELNLSSLELGDSALYFCASSVEDRGLTYGYTFGSGTRLTVV.

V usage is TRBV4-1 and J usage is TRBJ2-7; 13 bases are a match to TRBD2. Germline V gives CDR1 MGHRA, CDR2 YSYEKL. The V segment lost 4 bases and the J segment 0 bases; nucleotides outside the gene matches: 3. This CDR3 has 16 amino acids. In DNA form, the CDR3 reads TGCGCCAGCAGCCCGGGACTAGCGGGACTCTCCTACGAGCAGTACTTC. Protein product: CASSPGLAGLSYEQYF.

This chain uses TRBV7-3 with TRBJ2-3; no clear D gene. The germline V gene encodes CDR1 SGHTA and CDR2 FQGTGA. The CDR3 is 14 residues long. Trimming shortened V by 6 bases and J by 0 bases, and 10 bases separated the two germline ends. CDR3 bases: TGTGCCAGCAGTGGTGGCGGCAGCACAGATACGCAGTATTTT. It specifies CASSGGGSTDTQYF.

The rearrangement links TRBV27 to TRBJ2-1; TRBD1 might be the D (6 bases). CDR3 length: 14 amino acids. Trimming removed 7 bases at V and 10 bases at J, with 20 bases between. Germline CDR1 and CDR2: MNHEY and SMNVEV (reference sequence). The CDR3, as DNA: TGTGCCAGCAACGGGCCAAGACCCACAGGGGAGCAGTTCTTC. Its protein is CASNGPRPTGEQFF.

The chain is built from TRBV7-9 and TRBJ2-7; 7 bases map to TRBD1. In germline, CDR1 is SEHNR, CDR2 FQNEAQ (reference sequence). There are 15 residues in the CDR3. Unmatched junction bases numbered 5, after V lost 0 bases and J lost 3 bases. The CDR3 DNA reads TGTGCCAGCAGCTTAGCCGACAGGGCCATCTACGAGCAGTACTTC. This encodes CASSLADRAIYEQYF.

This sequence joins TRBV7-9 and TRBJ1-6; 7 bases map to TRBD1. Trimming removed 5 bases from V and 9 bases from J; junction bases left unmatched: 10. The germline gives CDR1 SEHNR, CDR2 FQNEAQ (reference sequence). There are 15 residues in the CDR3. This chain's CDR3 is CASSLLGTEGSPLHF. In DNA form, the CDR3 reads TGTGCCAGCAGCCTCCTTGGGACAGAAGGTTCACCCCTCCACTTT.

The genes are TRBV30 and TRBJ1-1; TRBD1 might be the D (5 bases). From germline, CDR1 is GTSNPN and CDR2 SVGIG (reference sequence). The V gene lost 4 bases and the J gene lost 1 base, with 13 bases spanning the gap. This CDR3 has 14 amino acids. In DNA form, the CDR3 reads TGTGCCTGGAAAAGGGAGGGGAAGAACACTGAAGCTTTCTTT. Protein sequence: CAWKREGKNTEAFF.

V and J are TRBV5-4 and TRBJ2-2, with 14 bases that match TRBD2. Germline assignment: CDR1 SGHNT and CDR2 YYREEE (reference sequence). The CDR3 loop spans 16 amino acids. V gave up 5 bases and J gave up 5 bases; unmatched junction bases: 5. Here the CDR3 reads CASRPGLAGGTGELFF. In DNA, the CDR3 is TGTGCCAGCAGACCCGGACTAGCGGGGGGTACCGGGGAGCTGTTTTTT.

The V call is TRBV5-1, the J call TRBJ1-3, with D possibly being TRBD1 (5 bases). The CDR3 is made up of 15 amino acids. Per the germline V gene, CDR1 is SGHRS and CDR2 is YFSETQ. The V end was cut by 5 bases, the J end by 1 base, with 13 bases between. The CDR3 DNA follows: TGCGCCAGCAGTCCAGGGTGGGTGTCTGGAAACACCATATATTTT. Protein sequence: CASSPGWVSGNTIYF.

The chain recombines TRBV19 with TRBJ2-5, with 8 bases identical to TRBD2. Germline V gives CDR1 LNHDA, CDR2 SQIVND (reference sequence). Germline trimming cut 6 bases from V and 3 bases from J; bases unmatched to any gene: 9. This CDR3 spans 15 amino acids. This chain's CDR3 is CASSPGTRKKETQYF. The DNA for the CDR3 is TGTGCCAGTAGCCCCGGGACTAGAAAAAAAGAGACCCAGTACTTC.